These 26 T cell receptor beta chains were all obtained from the same sample, sequenced in a study of cytomegalovirus exposure and HLA in healthy donors. Researchers ran the PCR with 60 Vbeta and 13 Jbeta primers. Measured with immunoSEQ multiplex PCR; TCRdb has only the in-frame clones, and not every one. The sample includes over 150,000 clones, 65% to 85% seen only once; the top ten take 1.5% to 2%. Sample: PBMCs. The receptors were sampled from a woman under 30 in good health and CMV-seronegative.

A few counts support this clone. The V call is TRBV19, the J call TRBJ2-4; TRBD2 agrees at 15 bases. CDR3 length: 18 residues. With 1 base clipped from V and 2 bases from J, the junction kept 3 bases outside the gene matches. Germline V lookup: CDR1 LNHDA, CDR2 SQIVND (reference sequence). The CDR3 DNA reads TGTGCCAGTAGTATAGGGACTAGCGGGGGGGCGTCCAAAAACATTCAGTACTTC. Translation: CASSIGTSGGASKNIQYF.

The chain is built from TRBV28 and TRBJ1-1; 8 bases match TRBD1. There are 12 residues in the CDR3. CDR1 and CDR2 (germline): MDHEN, SYDVKM. The V segment lost 11 bases and the J segment 7 bases; nucleotides outside the gene matches: 9. The CDR3 DNA sequence: TGTGCCGCCTGGACAGGGACCGTTGAAGCTTTCTTT. Amino acid sequence: CAAWTGTVEAFF.

V is TRBV30 and J is TRBJ2-2; D is undetermined. Germline CDR1 and CDR2: GTSNPN and SVGIG (reference sequence). CDR3 length: 15 residues. Trimming took off 0 bases at V and 0 bases at J, with 8 bases between the two ends. The CDR3 DNA reads as TGTGCCTGGAGTGTACGTGGCTCGAACACCGGGGAGCTGTTTTTT. Its translation: CAWSVRGSNTGELFF.

Worth noting for this clone: The same CDR3 arises from other DNA sequences in this sample as well. The gene calls are TRBV27 and TRBJ1-2; the D is unclear. The germline CDR1 and CDR2 sequences are MNHEY and SMNVEV (reference sequence). V shed 2 bases and J shed 2 bases, with 6 bases lying between them. The CDR3 extends over 13 amino acids. The DNA for the CDR3 is TGTGCCAGCAGTTTAAGAGGAAACTATGGCTACACCTTC. Translation: CASSLRGNYGYTF.

This clone was detected a few times. The V call is TRBV28, the J call TRBJ1-2; 8 bases align to TRBD1. Germline loops: CDR1 MDHEN, CDR2 SYDVKM. The CDR3 sequence is 12 residues long. After removal of 10 bases from V and 7 bases from J, the junction contained 8 bases not matched to a gene. The CDR3 here is CATYDRGLGYTF. The CDR3 DNA sequence: TGTGCCACCTACGACAGGGGACTTGGCTACACCTTC.

The genes are TRBV5-1 and TRBJ2-1; the D gene is possibly TRBD1 (7 bases). The V and J ends lost 0 bases and 3 bases respectively, with 10 bases between them. Germline CDR1 and CDR2: SGHRS and YFSETQ. The CDR3 consists of 15 residues. The CDR3 bases are TGCGCCAGCAGCTTGGGACAGGGAGGCTACAATGAGCAGTTCTTC. Translated: CASSLGQGGYNEQFF.

This sequence joins TRBV18 and TRBJ1-1; D is uncertain. V lost 0 bases and J 5 bases, leaving 13 bases between the germline ends. From germline, CDR1 is KGHSH and CDR2 LQKENI. The CDR3 spans 15 residues. The CDR3 here is CASSPPLARGTEAFF. Written as DNA, the CDR3 is TGTGCCAGCTCACCACCGTTGGCCCGAGGGACTGAAGCTTTCTTT.

This clone turned up a few times. The rearrangement uses TRBV6-1 and TRBJ1-1, with a possible D match to TRBD1 (6 bases). Trimming removed 7 bases from V and 4 bases from J, with 16 bases in between. The CDR3 sequence is 14 residues long. Per the germline V gene, CDR1 is MNHNS and CDR2 is SASEGT. The CDR3 loop reads CASIPRGSSTEAFF. The DNA for the CDR3 is TGTGCCAGCATCCCCAGGGGATCGAGCACTGAAGCTTTCTTT.

This clone occurred a few times. CDR3 in DNA: TGTGCCAGCAGTTCTTCTAGCGGGAGGGGTTACGAGCAGTACTTC. Encoded protein: CASSSSSGRGYEQYF. The chain is built from TRBV6-5 and TRBJ2-7; 12 bases are a match to TRBD2. The CDR3 runs to 15 residues. Germline CDR1 is MNHEY and CDR2 is SVGAGI. J was trimmed by 4 bases and V by 4 bases; bases with no gene match: 5.

This sequence joins TRBV15 and TRBJ2-7; possible D gene TRBD2, 6 bases. The length of the CDR3 is 12 residues. In germline, CDR1 is LNHNV, CDR2 YYDKDF (reference sequence). Trimming removed 4 bases from V and 11 bases from J, with 15 bases in between. The CDR3 reads CATSTSGTPEYF. The DNA of the CDR3 is TGTGCCACCAGCACTTCCGGGACTCCGGAGTACTTC.

The count of this clone is one. This rearrangement joins TRBV19 to TRBJ1-2; tentatively, D is TRBD1 (6 bases). Germline CDR1 reads LNHDA; CDR2 reads SQIVND (reference sequence). The CDR3 has 15 amino acids. V shed 4 bases and J shed 4 bases, with 16 bases lying between them. CDR3 nucleotides: TGTGCCAGTAGTAAGCTACAGGGATGGGTCTATGGCTACACCTTC. It specifies CASSKLQGWVYGYTF.

The rearrangement links TRBV11-3 to TRBJ1-5; D is possibly TRBD1 (5 bases). V was cut by 7 bases and J by 1 base, with 20 bases left in between. The CDR3 is made up of 17 amino acids. Per germline, CDR1 SGHNT and CDR2 YENEEA. This chain's CDR3 is CASKLDSGVRSNQPQHF. The CDR3 region has the DNA TGTGCCAGCAAATTGGATTCGGGGGTTAGGAGCAATCAGCCCCAGCATTTT. The variable domain in full, completed from reference TRBV11-3 and TRBJ1-5, reads EAGVVQSPRYKIIEKKQPVAFWCNPISGHNTLYWYLQNLGQGPELLIRYENEEAVDDSQLPKDRFSAERLKGVDSTLKIQPAELGDSAVYLCASKLDSGVRSNQPQHFGDGTRLSIL.

V is TRBV19 and J is TRBJ1-1; D is perhaps TRBD1 (5 bases). The V and J ends lost 10 bases and 5 bases respectively, with 14 bases between them. The germline V gene has CDR1 LNHDA and CDR2 SQIVND (reference sequence). The CDR3 has 12 amino acids. Here the CDR3 reads CATSWGGTEAFF. CDR3 bases: TGTGCCACCTCATGGGGGGGGACTGAAGCTTTCTTT.

This clone was seen only a few times. The chain has TRBV7-2 and TRBJ1-2, with D possibly TRBD1 on 5 matching bases. Trimming pared 5 bases from V and 1 base from J, leaving 17 bases between. Germline assignment: CDR1 SGHTA and CDR2 FQGNSA. This CDR3 contains 16 residues. In DNA, the CDR3 is TGTGCCAGCAGCCCTGGGGCAGGGCTCCGTAACTATGGCTACACCTTC. Protein: CASSPGAGLRNYGYTF.

The rearrangement links TRBV6-1 to TRBJ1-5; the match to TRBD1 covers 8 bases. The CDR3 has 16 amino acids. Germline CDR1 is MNHNS and CDR2 is SASEGT. V lost 1 base and J lost 2; bases outside the gene matches: 4. The CDR3: CASSEGTGIGNQPQHF. For the CDR3, the DNA is TGTGCCAGCAGTGAAGGGACAGGGATCGGCAATCAGCCCCAGCATTTT.

The genes are TRBV27 and TRBJ1-5, with TRBD1 matching over 9 bases. The CDR3 consists of 15 residues. CDR1 is MNHEY, CDR2 SMNVEV, per germline (reference sequence). Germline trimming cut 5 bases from V and 7 bases from J; bases unmatched to any gene: 9. CDR3 residues: CASSPQTGGEQPQHF. In DNA, the CDR3 is TGTGCCAGCAGTCCCCAGACAGGGGGTGAACAGCCCCAGCATTTT.

The V call is TRBV6-1, the J call TRBJ1-5, with 7 bases lining up with TRBD1. CDR1 MNHNS and CDR2 SASEGT come from the germline V gene. This CDR3 has 13 amino acids. The V gene end was trimmed by 11 bases and the J gene end by 4 bases; junction bases not matched to a gene: 8. The CDR3 reads CAGDSSGNQPQHF. The CDR3 DNA reads TGTGCCGGGGACAGTTCGGGTAATCAGCCCCAGCATTTT.

The chain links TRBV29-1 to TRBJ2-1, with 7 bases matching TRBD2. Losses at the gene ends were 1 base for V and 8 bases for J; bases not matched to a gene: 8. Germline loops: CDR1 SQVTM, CDR2 ANQGSEA. The CDR3 contains 14 residues. CDR3 sequence reads: CSVEVLMGGDEQFF. The DNA of the CDR3 is TGCAGCGTTGAAGTATTAATGGGAGGGGATGAGCAGTTCTTC.

This sequence joins TRBV27 and TRBJ1-4, with 8 nucleotides matching TRBD1. The germline gives CDR1 MNHEY, CDR2 SMNVEV (reference sequence). The trim removed 5 bases at V and 4 bases at J, leaving 6 bases unmatched. The CDR3 is 15 residues long. In DNA form, the CDR3 reads TGTGCCAGCAGTCCACGACAGGGGAATAATGAAAAACTGTTTTTT. Its protein is CASSPRQGNNEKLFF. Variable domain in full (rest from reference TRBV27 and TRBJ1-4): EAQVTQNPRYLITVTGKKLTVTCSQNMNHEYMSWYRQDPGLGLRQIYYSMNVEVTDKGDVPEGYKVSRKEKRNFPLILESPSPNQTSLYFCASSPRQGNNEKLFFGSGTQLSVL.

V usage is TRBV27 and J usage is TRBJ1-5; tentatively, D is TRBD1 (5 bases). V was pared by 6 bases and J by 1 base, with 10 bases between. Germline V gene lookup returns CDR1 MNHEY and CDR2 SMNVEV (reference sequence). The length of the CDR3 is 14 residues. CDR3 coding DNA: TGTGCCAGCAGAGCAGGGTACAGCAATCAGCCCCAGCATTTT. This encodes CASRAGYSNQPQHF.

The V gene is TRBV7-2, the J gene TRBJ2-3; 8 bases align to TRBD2. The CDR3 totals 15 residues. V trimming: 5 bases; J trimming: 4 bases; junction bases outside the gene matches: 8. The germline V gene encodes CDR1 SGHTA and CDR2 FQGNSA. In DNA, the CDR3 is TGTGCCAGCAGCCTTGAGCGGGGGCCGGCAGATACGCAGTATTTT. This codes for CASSLERGPADTQYF.

This rearrangement joins TRBV6-1 to TRBJ2-5, with TRBD2 matching over 7 bases. V gave up 7 bases and J gave up 7 bases; unmatched junction bases: 9. The CDR3 contains 13 residues. CDR1 and CDR2 from the germline V gene are MNHNS and SASEGT. CDR3 protein: CASMTSSYGTQYF. DNA of the CDR3: TGTGCCAGCATGACTAGCTCATATGGGACCCAGTACTTC.

Only one count was recorded for this clone. The chain links TRBV27 to TRBJ2-2; a possible D gene is TRBD1 (6 bases). Trimming stripped 3 bases from V and 5 bases from J, with 10 bases between. Germline V gene data show CDR1 as MNHEY and CDR2 as SMNVEV (reference sequence). The CDR3 is 14 residues long. The CDR3 protein is CASSFTGLTGELFF. CDR3 in DNA: TGTGCCAGCAGTTTCACAGGGCTGACCGGGGAGCTGTTTTTT.

The rearrangement links TRBV7-3 to TRBJ1-5; D might be TRBD1 (5 bases). The CDR3 extends over 13 amino acids. V was shortened by 2 bases and J by 6 bases, with 8 bases between the two germline ends. Germline values: CDR1 SGHTA, CDR2 FQGTGA. CDR3 DNA: TGTGCCAGCAGCTTAGAAAGGGGTCAGCCCCAGCATTTT. Protein sequence: CASSLERGQPQHF.

This clone was picked up one time. The chain carries TRBV27 and TRBJ1-6; D call uncertain. This CDR3 is 12 amino acids long. Germline V gives CDR1 MNHEY, CDR2 SMNVEV (reference sequence). V lost 8 bases, J lost 9 bases, and 11 bases lay in between. CDR3 in amino acids: CASPPGSSPLHF. CDR3 nucleotide sequence: TGTGCCAGCCCCCCGGGTTCTTCACCCCTCCACTTT.

The CDR3 DNA follows: TGTGCCAGCAGTTTAGAGGCGGTAAAGAATGAGCAGTTCTTC. It yields the protein CASSLEAVKNEQFF. This chain joins TRBV28 and TRBJ2-1; no clear D. V gave up 2 bases and J gave up 7 bases, with 12 bases separating them. Germline V gene data show CDR1 as MDHEN and CDR2 as SYDVKM. The CDR3 loop spans 14 amino acids.